This T cell receptor (beta chain) was observed in a study of technical replicates of blood from a few donors (dated by TCRdb to about 2017). The CDR3 goes from the cysteine to the phenylalanine over 15 residues. Only CDR3 DNA is held: 45 bases, read in frame from base 1. The germline V end is reduced by 3 bases and the J end by 6 bases; junction bases left unmatched: 9. The germline V gene encodes CDR1 SGHRS and CDR2 YFSETQ. Receptor amplification or capture employed the immunoSEQ multiplex PCR assay. Imported from immuneACCESS, the table was reduced by TCRdb to in-frame sequences with V and J called. These copies leave out some clones; in studies compared against another copy, an unresolved V gene accounts for under half, and the cause of the remainder is not known. The sample data list roughly 68,000 clones, and roughly 92% of these were observed just once. About 4.9% of the sample goes to the ten largest clones.

About this clone: Its antigen has not been determined. Base quality data are lacking; no much larger clone is found one base away.

The chain employs TRBV5-1 and TRBJ2-3; TRBD2 fits 8 bases in the junction. Sample: PBMCs. The receptor was isolated from a human donor in good health. Some clones in this sample may be carry-over from other donors' samples. The CDR3 reads CASSSGTSSSDTQYF. The bases read TGCGCCAGCAGCTCGGGGACTAGTTCGTCCGATACGCAGTATTTT.